The rows below give T cell receptor beta chains drawn from one sample of a study of neurological immune-mediated disorders. TCRdb called the 5' RACE reads again in MiXCR, with one record for every CDR3 protein. The table has about 76,000 distinct CDR3 sequences, approximately 17% seen once; the top ten hold 15%. Sequenced sample: PBMCs. The receptors were sampled from a woman aged 40 to 50 in good health. Each CDR3 is given with its conserved first and last residue. Each record gives: clone size, D gene, J gene, V gene, CDR3 protein, CDR3 DNA. A D gene is named only where the DNA matches it firmly. Clone size, where shown, is once, few, many, or a class for clones that have expanded.

size: many; D: .; J: TRBJ2-7; V: TRBV10-3; CDR3: CAISAGYEQYF; DNA: TGTGCCATCAGTGCGGGCTACGAGCAGTACTTC
size: .; D: .; J: TRBJ1-1; V: TRBV19; CDR3: CASNRGAEAFF; DNA: TGTGCCAGTAATAGGGGCGCGGAAGCTTTCTTT
size: few; D: .; J: TRBJ1-1; V: TRBV19; CDR3: CASSPQGGTEAFF; DNA: TGTGCCAGTAGTCCGCAGGGAGGGACTGAAGCTTTCTTT
size: many; D: TRBD2; J: TRBJ2-1; V: TRBV6-1; CDR3: CASSYLLAGGTYEQFF; DNA: TGTGCCAGCAGTTACTTGCTAGCGGGGGGGACGTATGAGCAGTTCTTC
size: many; D: .; J: TRBJ1-2; V: TRBV12-3/TRBV12-4; CDR3: CASSFSGRNNYGYTF; DNA: TGTGCCAGCAGTTTTTCGGGACGGAATAACTATGGCTACACCTTC
size: many; D: .; J: TRBJ2-2; V: TRBV5-6; CDR3: CASTLVTGELFF; DNA: TGTGCCAGCACTCTTGTCACCGGGGAGCTGTTTTTT
size: many; D: .; J: TRBJ1-1; V: TRBV3-1; CDR3: CASSQDFEWNTEAFF; DNA: TGTGCCAGCAGCCAAGATTTTGAGTGGAACACTGAAGCTTTCTTT
size: many; D: TRBD2; J: TRBJ2-5; V: TRBV20-1; CDR3: CSPRSGGEETQYF; DNA: TGCAGTCCCCGTAGCGGGGGGGAAGAGACCCAGTACTTC
size: many; D: TRBD2; J: TRBJ2-1; V: TRBV15; CDR3: CATSREGLAGAYNEQFF; DNA: TGTGCCACCAGCAGAGAAGGACTAGCGGGGGCTTACAATGAGCAGTTCTTC
size: .; D: TRBD2; J: TRBJ2-7; V: TRBV5-1; CDR3: CASSLTSGESYEQYF; DNA: TGCGCCAGCAGCTTGACTAGCGGGGAGTCCTACGAGCAGTACTTC
size: .; D: .; J: TRBJ1-1; V: TRBV18; CDR3: CASSPQTGRNTEAFF; DNA: TGTGCCAGCTCACCACAGACGGGGCGGAACACTGAAGCTTTCTTT
size: many; D: .; J: TRBJ2-1; V: TRBV10-3; CDR3: CAISEEAREQFF; DNA: TGTGCCATCAGTGAGGAGGCACGAGAGCAGTTCTTC
size: .; D: .; J: TRBJ2-1; V: TRBV5-1; CDR3: CASSSPANEQFF; DNA: TGCGCCAGCAGCTCTCCGGCGAATGAGCAGTTCTTC
size: .; D: TRBD1; J: TRBJ2-2; V: TRBV6-1; CDR3: CASTPTGFNTGELFF; DNA: TGTGCCAGCACCCCGACAGGGTTTAACACCGGGGAGCTGTTTTTT
size: few; D: .; J: TRBJ2-3; V: TRBV6-6; CDR3: CASRDPTDTQYF; DNA: TGTGCCAGCCGGGACCCAACAGATACGCAGTATTTT
size: .; D: TRBD1; J: TRBJ1-6; V: TRBV9; CDR3: CASSHRQGSYNSPLHF; DNA: TGTGCCAGCAGCCACCGACAGGGAAGTTATAATTCACCCCTCCACTTT
size: .; D: .; J: TRBJ2-1; V: TRBV6-4; CDR3: CASSPMATLEQFF; DNA: TGTGCCAGCAGCCCCATGGCGACACTTGAGCAGTTCTTC
size: many; D: TRBD2; J: TRBJ2-7; V: TRBV7-2; CDR3: CASSWTSGGKYEQYF; DNA: TGTGCCAGCAGCTGGACTAGCGGGGGAAAATACGAGCAGTACTTC
size: many; D: .; J: TRBJ1-5; V: TRBV5-1; CDR3: CASSLDGGYSNQPQHF; DNA: TGCGCCAGCAGCTTGGATGGGGGGTATAGCAATCAGCCCCAGCATTTT
size: .; D: .; J: TRBJ1-4; V: TRBV9; CDR3: CASSQDTTNEKLFF; DNA: TGTGCCAGCAGCCAGGACACAACTAATGAAAAACTGTTTTTT
size: many; D: TRBD1; J: TRBJ2-3; V: TRBV6-1; CDR3: CASIILGTGAGDTQYF; DNA: TGTGCCAGCATTATCCTGGGGACAGGGGCAGGAGATACGCAGTATTTT
size: .; D: .; J: TRBJ2-1; V: TRBV6-6; CDR3: CASSFASLEGGFF; DNA: TGTGCCAGCAGTTTCGCCAGCCTGGAGGGTGGGTTCTTC